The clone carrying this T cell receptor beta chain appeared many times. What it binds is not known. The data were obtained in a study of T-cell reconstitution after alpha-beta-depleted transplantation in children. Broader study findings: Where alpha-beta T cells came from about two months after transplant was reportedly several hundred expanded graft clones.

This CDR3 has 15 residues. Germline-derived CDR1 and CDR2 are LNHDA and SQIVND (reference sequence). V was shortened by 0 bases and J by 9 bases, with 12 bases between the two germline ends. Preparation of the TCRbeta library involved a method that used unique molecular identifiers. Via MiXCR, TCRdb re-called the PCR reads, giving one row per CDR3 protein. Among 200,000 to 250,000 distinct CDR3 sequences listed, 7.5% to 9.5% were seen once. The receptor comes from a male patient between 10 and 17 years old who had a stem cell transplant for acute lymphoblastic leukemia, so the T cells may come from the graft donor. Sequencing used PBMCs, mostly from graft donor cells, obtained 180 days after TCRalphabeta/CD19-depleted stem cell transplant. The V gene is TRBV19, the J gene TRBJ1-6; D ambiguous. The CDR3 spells CASSIDGGLISPLHF. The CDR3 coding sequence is TGTGCCAGTAGTATAGACGGCGGCCTAATTTCACCCCTCCACTTT.